One sample yielded the 29 T cell receptor beta chains listed below, sequenced in a study of metastatic and nonmetastatic thyroid tumors (dated by TCRdb to 2018 to 2020). Libraries were made using PCR. TCRdb records Illumina HiSeq 4000 as the sequencer. TCRdb reprocessed the public reads (quality trimming at Q25 with fastp, clone calling with MiXCR) and kept in-frame beta chains. The sample has roughly 58,000 clones on record, about 4% of them singletons. Around 22% of the sample is held by the ten biggest clonotypes. None of the patients had been given any treatment before thyroid surgery. Sequenced input: blood. These receptor sequences come from a female donor with papillary thyroid cancer or a benign thyroid nodule (not recorded which). Some clones in this sample may be carry-over from other donors' samples.

This clone was counted a few times. V gene TRBV30 combines with J gene TRBJ2-7; 7 bases are shared with TRBD1. Trimming took 7 bases from V and 3 from J; bases not matched to a gene: 3. Germline assignment: CDR1 GTSNPN and CDR2 SVGIG (reference sequence). The CDR3 covers 11 residues. The CDR3 loop is CASGTDYEQYF. The CDR3 bases are TGTGCCTCAGGGACAGACTACGAGCAGTACTTC.

This clone was detected ten times or more. The chain recombines TRBV6-1 with TRBJ2-5; D possibly corresponds to TRBD2 (6 bases). Trimming took 10 bases from V and 7 from J, leaving 19 bases between them. The germline V gene has CDR1 MNHNS and CDR2 SASEGT. CDR3 size: 13 residues. This CDR3 reads CATTTDPGRTQYF. The CDR3 DNA sequence: TGTGCCACCACCACCGACCCCGGGAGGACCCAGTACTTC.

The chain joins TRBV5-1 to TRBJ2-5; possible D gene TRBD1, 5 bases. Looked up from germline, CDR1 is SGHRS and CDR2 is YFSETQ. The germline V and J ends were trimmed by 4 bases and 5 bases, with 15 bases remaining between them. The CDR3 consists of 14 residues. The CDR3, as DNA: TGCGCCAGCAGCCCCCCGGACACCTCGGAGACCCAGTACTTC. Encoded protein: CASSPPDTSETQYF.

This clone was counted ten times or more. V and J are TRBV7-9 and TRBJ1-1; D perhaps matches TRBD1 (5 bases). Germline CDR1 and CDR2: SEHNR and FQNEAQ (reference sequence). This CDR3 is 12 amino acids long. V dropped 1 base and J dropped 11 bases, with 11 bases sitting between them. The CDR3 bases are TGTGCCAGCAGCTTAGAGGGGTACAGGGCTTTCTTT. Its protein is CASSLEGYRAFF.

Ten or more counts support this clone. V usage is TRBV28 and J usage is TRBJ2-7; no firm D call. Germline loops: CDR1 MDHEN, CDR2 SYDVKM. This CDR3 is 12 amino acids long. V dropped 2 bases and J dropped 5 bases, with 7 bases sitting between them. The CDR3 sequence: CASSLTSNEQYF. The CDR3 bases are TGTGCCAGCAGTTTAACTTCAAACGAGCAGTACTTC.

As to this clone: The junction and the germline gene differ at one end; a read error may be behind it. The J gene is TRBJ2-2, the V gene TRBV28, with 8 nucleotides matching TRBD1. Germline values: CDR1 MDHEN, CDR2 SYDVKM. The CDR3 is made up of 18 amino acids. CDR3 amino acids: CVSIPRRTGRRSSGELFF. The CDR3 DNA follows: TGTGTCAGCATCCCGAGGAGGACAGGGAGGCGTTCGAGCGGGGAGCTGTTTTTT.

This clone has just a few counts. This CDR3 is CASSSPSGRSYEQYF. The CDR3, as DNA: TGTGCCAGCAGCTCCCCTAGCGGGAGATCCTACGAGCAGTACTTC. The rearrangement links TRBV11-2 to TRBJ2-7; TRBD2 aligns across 10 bases. This CDR3 is 15 amino acids long. The V and J ends lost 4 bases and 1 base, in that order; junction bases with no gene match: 4. In germline, CDR1 is SGHAT, CDR2 FQNNGV.

This clone was recorded many times. The chain couples TRBV24-1 to TRBJ2-7; D remains ambiguous. V lost 6 bases and J 2 bases, leaving 10 bases between the germline ends. The length of the CDR3 is 13 residues. CDR1 is KGHDR, CDR2 SFDVKD, per germline. This chain's CDR3 is CATSSPLTYEQYF. DNA for the CDR3: TGTGCCACCAGTAGTCCCTTAACCTACGAGCAGTACTTC.

The table lists this clone with many counts. This chain connects TRBV5-5 to TRBJ2-7; TRBD1 agrees at 8 bases. With V trimmed by 2 bases and J by 3 bases, 7 bases remained unmatched. Germline CDR1 is SGHKS and CDR2 is YYEKEE (reference sequence). CDR3 length: 15 residues. CDR3 loop: CASSFQAGQGYEQYF. The CDR3 DNA follows: TGTGCCAGCAGCTTCCAGGCCGGACAGGGCTACGAGCAGTACTTC.

This clone was detected many times. The rearrangement joins TRBV4-2 to TRBJ2-3; D may correspond to TRBD1 or TRBD2 (5 bases each). Trimming left V 0 bases short and J 10 bases short, with 11 bases between. The germline V gene encodes CDR1 LGHNA and CDR2 YNFKEQ. This CDR3 contains 13 residues. DNA for the CDR3: TGTGCCAGCAGCCAAGATAAGATGGGGGCGCAGTATTTT. This gives the protein CASSQDKMGAQYF.

This clone came up many times. The chain couples TRBV5-1 to TRBJ2-3, with a weak D call TRBD2 (6 bases). Trimming cost V 4 bases and J 3 bases, with 15 bases left between them. Germline CDR1 and CDR2: SGHRS and YFSETQ. The CDR3 sequence is 15 residues long. CDR3: CASSPGLALTDTQYF. In DNA, the CDR3 is TGCGCCAGCAGCCCAGGTCTAGCGTTGACAGATACGCAGTATTTT.

Regarding this clone: This sequence may be a read error, since a much larger clone differs from it by one base. The chain employs TRBV20-1 and TRBJ1-2, with TRBD1 as a possible D gene (6 bases). V was trimmed by 3 bases and J by 0 bases, leaving 11 bases between them. CDR1 and CDR2 from the germline V gene are DFQATT and SNEGSKA (reference sequence). The CDR3 length is 14 residues. For the CDR3, the DNA is TGCAGTGCTAGTACAGGGATTCCTAACTATGGCTACACCTTC. Protein product: CSASTGIPNYGYTF.

The J gene is TRBJ2-3, the V gene TRBV20-1; TRBD1 matches 8 bases. Trimming removed 3 bases from V and 0 bases from J; junction bases left unmatched: 5. The CDR3 extends over 15 amino acids. The V gene's germline CDR1 is DFQATT and CDR2 SNEGSKA (reference sequence). DNA of the CDR3: TGCAGTGCTAGTCAACAGGGGGGTAGCACAGATACGCAGTATTTT. It codes for CSASQQGGSTDTQYF.

This clone occurred many times. This sequence joins TRBV2 and TRBJ2-3; 8 bases are shared with TRBD2. The germline CDR1 and CDR2 sequences are SNHLY and FYNNEI. CDR3 length: 15 amino acids. J was trimmed by 2 bases and V by 7 bases; bases with no gene match: 8. CDR3 in DNA: TGTGCCAGCAACTTGCTAGCGGGCCTCACAGATACGCAGTATTTT. Translated: CASNLLAGLTDTQYF.

This clone has ten or more counts. The rearrangement uses TRBV18 and TRBJ2-5; D remains unclear. CDR1 and CDR2 (germline): KGHSH, LQKENI. There are 15 residues in the CDR3. V was shortened by 2 bases and J by 2 bases, with 12 bases between the two germline ends. This chain's CDR3 is CASSPRVDTQETQYF. The DNA for the CDR3 is TGTGCCAGCTCACCAAGGGTAGATACTCAAGAGACCCAGTACTTC.

Points on this clone: A much larger clone differs from this one at a single base, so this may be a read error. V and J are TRBV7-9 and TRBJ2-3, with 7 bases that match TRBD1. Germline values: CDR1 SEHNR, CDR2 FQNEAQ (reference sequence). The J segment lost 7 bases and the V segment lost 11 bases, leaving 18 bases of the junction unmatched. The CDR3 loop spans 15 amino acids. CDR3 residues: CAWQGRDSFWYTQYF. The CDR3 DNA reads TGTGCCTGGCAAGGCAGGGACAGCTTTTGGTATACGCAGTATTTT.

This clone has a handful of counts. Since a much larger clone is just one base distant, this may be a read error. The sample has other DNA sequences that encode this CDR3 too. This sequence joins TRBV5-1 and TRBJ2-6; D remains unclear. Germline V gene lookup returns CDR1 SGHRS and CDR2 YFSETQ. The CDR3 is 14 residues long. Trimming removed 6 bases from V and 2 bases from J, with 9 bases in between. In DNA form, the CDR3 reads TGCGCCAGCATTCGATTCCCTGGGGCCAACGTCCTGACTTTC. Amino acid sequence: CASIRFPGANVLTF. The full variable domain, with the rest looked up from reference TRBV5-1 and TRBJ2-6, is KAGVTQTPRYLIKTRGQQVTLSCSPISGHRSVSWYQQTPGQGLQFLFEYFSETQRNKGNFPGRFSGRQFSNSRSEMNVSTLELGDSALYLCASIRFPGANVLTFGAGSRLTVL.

The table lists this clone with many counts. The J gene is TRBJ2-5, the V gene TRBV7-9; D remains ambiguous. V lost 5 bases, J lost 2 bases, and 12 bases lay in between. CDR1 and CDR2 from the germline V gene are SEHNR and FQNEAQ (reference sequence). The CDR3 covers 14 residues. The CDR3 nucleotides are TGTGCCAGCAGCCCATGGGGTAGTCAAGAGACCCAGTACTTC. It specifies CASSPWGSQETQYF.

In its sample, this clone was seen many times. The genes are TRBV7-9 and TRBJ2-7; 7 bases align to TRBD1. Per germline, CDR1 SEHNR and CDR2 FQNEAQ (reference sequence). V was pared by 1 base and J by 4 bases, with 4 bases of the junction left unmatched. The CDR3 totals 14 residues. CDR3 nucleotides: TGTGCCAGCAGCTTAGGACAGGGCTTATACGAGCAGTACTTC. Its translation is CASSLGQGLYEQYF.

This clone appeared a few times. The chain uses TRBV27 and TRBJ2-7; TRBD1 matches 8 bases. This CDR3 contains 14 residues. CDR1 and CDR2 from the germline V gene are MNHEY and SMNVEV (reference sequence). V dropped 10 bases and J dropped 6; count of bases not matched to a gene: 14. The CDR3: CAIRQGSSRSEQYF. The CDR3 nucleotides are TGTGCCATCCGACAGGGGTCTTCAAGATCCGAGCAGTACTTC.

This clone occurred a few times. This chain links TRBV28 with TRBJ2-3; D is uncertain. CDR3 length: 17 residues. Germline V lookup: CDR1 MDHEN, CDR2 SYDVKM. Between the trimmed V and J ends, which lost 8 bases and 5 bases, there was a span of 26 bases. The CDR3 here is CASDRAETEQPGDTQYF. CDR3 coding DNA: TGTGCCAGCGATCGGGCCGAAACCGAACAGCCGGGAGATACGCAGTATTTT.

In this sample, this clone turned up many times. The J gene is TRBJ2-1, the V gene TRBV19; D gene uncertain. This CDR3 contains 13 residues. The germline V gene encodes CDR1 LNHDA and CDR2 SQIVND (reference sequence). The V and J ends lost 4 bases and 8 bases respectively, with 12 bases between them. The CDR3 DNA is TGTGCCAGTAGTAGCCTCTACGGCGATGAGCAGTTCTTC. As protein: CASSSLYGDEQFF.

There are many counts of this clone. V usage is TRBV5-4 and J usage is TRBJ2-6; D uncertain. V was shortened by 4 bases and J by 1 base, with 6 bases between the two germline ends. The CDR3 spans 14 residues. Germline assignment: CDR1 SGHNT and CDR2 YYREEE (reference sequence). The CDR3 DNA reads as TGTGCCAGCAGCCGTCAGTCTGGGGCCAACGTCCTGACTTTC. It is translated as CASSRQSGANVLTF.

This clone was seen ten or more times. This rearrangement joins TRBV7-9 to TRBJ2-7, with D perhaps given as TRBD1 or TRBD2 (5 bases each). CDR1 is SEHNR and CDR2 is FQNEAQ in the germline V gene (reference sequence). The CDR3 has 13 amino acids. V was pared by 3 bases and J by 7 bases, with 13 bases between. The CDR3 nucleotides read TGTGCCAGCAGCTTCGTCGGGACGGGTGAGCAGTACTTC. Its protein is CASSFVGTGEQYF.

About this clone: This may arise from a read error, as a much more abundant clone is one base away. V and J are TRBV3-1 and TRBJ1-1, with TRBD1 matching over 7 bases. The CDR3 is made up of 14 amino acids. Germline V gene data show CDR1 as LGHDT and CDR2 as YNNKEL (reference sequence). V was clipped by 1 base and J by 4 bases; unmatched bases: 3. The CDR3 region has the DNA TGTGCCAGCAGCCAAGTATCAGGGGGCACTGAAGCTTTCTTT. This codes for CASSQVSGGTEAFF.

This clone was seen many times. V gene TRBV20-1 combines with J gene TRBJ2-7, with 7 positions matching TRBD1. CDR3 length: 14 residues. V was clipped by 6 bases and J by 2 bases; unmatched bases: 10. Germline V gene data show CDR1 as DFQATT and CDR2 as SNEGSKA (reference sequence). CDR3 bases: TGCAGTGCCAAGGACAGGTCGACCACCTACGAGCAGTACTTC. Amino acids: CSAKDRSTTYEQYF.

This sequence joins TRBV11-2 and TRBJ1-2, with 7 positions matching TRBD1. Trimming at V came to 5 bases and at J to 4 bases, leaving 1 base not matched to a gene. This CDR3 region has 12 residues. Germline V CDR1 and CDR2: SGHAT, FQNNGV. The CDR3 protein is CASSRDSYGYTF. Here the CDR3 DNA reads TGTGCCAGCAGCCGGGACAGCTATGGCTACACCTTC.

Ten or more counts support this clone. This rearrangement joins TRBV6-2 or TRBV6-3 to TRBJ1-1, with 7 bases fitting TRBD1. CDR1 and CDR2 from the germline V gene are MNHEY and SVGEGT. The ends lost 6 bases at V and 6 bases at J; junction bases unmatched: 16. The CDR3 is 16 amino acids. The CDR3 nucleotides read TGTGCCAGCAGCCTCGACAGGGAAAACCCTCTGTCTGAAGCTTTCTTT. It codes for CASSLDRENPLSEAFF.

This clone has at least ten counts. This chain connects TRBV6-1 to TRBJ2-1; D is ambiguous. Per germline, CDR1 MNHNS and CDR2 SASEGT. CDR3 length equals 15 residues. V lost 1 base to trimming and J lost 6 bases, with 13 bases between them. For the CDR3, the DNA is TGTGCCAGCAGTGAAGAACCCGGCGGTTCCAATGAGCAGTTCTTC. Translation gives CASSEEPGGSNEQFF.